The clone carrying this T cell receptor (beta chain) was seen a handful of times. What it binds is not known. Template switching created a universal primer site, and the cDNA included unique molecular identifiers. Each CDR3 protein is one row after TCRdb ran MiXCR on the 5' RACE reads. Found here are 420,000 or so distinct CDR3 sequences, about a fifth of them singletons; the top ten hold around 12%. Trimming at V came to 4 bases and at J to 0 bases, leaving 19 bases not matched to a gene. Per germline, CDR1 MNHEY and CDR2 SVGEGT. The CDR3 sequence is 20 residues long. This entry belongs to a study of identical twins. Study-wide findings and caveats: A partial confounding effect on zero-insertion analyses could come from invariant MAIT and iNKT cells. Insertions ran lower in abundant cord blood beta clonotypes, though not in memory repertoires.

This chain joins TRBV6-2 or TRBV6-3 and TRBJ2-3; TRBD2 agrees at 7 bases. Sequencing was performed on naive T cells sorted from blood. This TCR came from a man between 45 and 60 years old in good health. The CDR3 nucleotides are TGTGCCAGCAGTTTCGCGATCTTTGCGGGAGACCCTATTAGCACAGATACGCAGTATTTT. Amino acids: CASSFAIFAGDPISTDTQYF.